Included here is one TCR beta chain sequence, with context. Its specificity is not known. CD45RA+ naive and CD45RA-negative memory subsets were separated from CD4+ cells. In germline, CDR1 is MNHNY, CDR2 SVGAGI (reference sequence). Germline trimming cut 6 bases from V and 10 bases from J; bases unmatched to any gene: 15. The CDR3 totals 15 residues. TCRdb's copy holds only in-frame clones and misses some; the assay was immunoSEQ multiplex PCR. The repertoire consists of over 1.4 million clones, with around 97% occurring once and the leading ten covering approximately 1%. This specimen comes from a study of shared clonotypes between healthy human individuals. Findings of the study overall: Estimated richness was generally greater in naive than memory subsets. Non-shared clonotypes had lower generation probabilities than clonotypes shared by all four sorted-subset donors.

What was sequenced was naive CD4+ T cells sorted from blood. Regarding subset: CD45RA+ positively selected. The V call is TRBV6-6, the J call TRBJ2-1, with 7 bases that match TRBD2. The TCR was taken from a young man in good health. The CDR3 region has the DNA TGTGCCAGCAGCCGCAGGGCTAGCGGCGCGCCAGAGCAGTTCTTC. The encoded protein is CASSRRASGAPEQFF.